The clone carrying this TCR beta chain turned up a few times. The data stem from a study of cytomegalovirus exposure and HLA in healthy donors. At the level of the study: Within an early data release were 85 million or so unique TCRs drawn from HLA-typed donors.

With 60 Vbeta and 13 Jbeta primers, the PCR was carried out. This table comes from immunoSEQ multiplex PCR, and its TCRdb copy is limited to in-frame clones, with some not included. The sample yields about 190,000 clones, just under 80% seen once. Sequencing input: PBMCs. This receptor was identified in a woman aged 30 to 39 in good health and CMV-seropositive.

CDR3 residues: CASSILAAQETQYF. DNA for the CDR3: TGTGCCAGCAGTATTCTAGCGGCCCAAGAGACCCAGTACTTC. The V call is TRBV7-9, the J call TRBJ2-5, with 7 bases matching TRBD2. This CDR3 has 14 residues. Germline trimming cut 6 bases from V and 1 base from J; bases unmatched to any gene: 5. CDR1 is SEHNR, CDR2 FQNEAQ, per germline (reference sequence).